This entry is about one TCR beta chain. This clone's antigen is unknown. Base qualities were left out, and no much larger clone turns up one base away. Between the V and J ends, shortened by 3 bases and 6 bases respectively, the junction contains 18 bases. Taken from cysteine to phenylalanine, the CDR3 has 15 residues. Of the read, only the CDR3 DNA is kept; its 45 bases are in frame from base 1. The germline V gene gives CDR1 as MGHDK and CDR2 as SYGVNS. These data are taken from a study of cytomegalovirus exposure and HLA in healthy donors (dated by TCRdb to 2017 to 2019). In the study overall: In an earlier analysis of under 750 of the donors, around 290 Gb of sequence data and 120 million or so unique TCR beta sequences from 150 million to 200 million T cells were reported. Roughly 300 gigabases of sequencing data and around 80 million unique TCR sequences made up an early release that covered some 640 HLA-typed donors. Among the roughly 390 genotyped donors, 75% to 90% belonged to the genetic ancestry cluster associated with self-reported Caucasian donors. The study was designed to test whether signatures of past pathogen exposure could be identified by cataloging public T cell receptors. The study profiled the T cell repertoires of hundreds of subjects by immunosequencing and related them to cytomegalovirus serostatus. In addition to the first cohort of 666 subjects, a separate validation cohort of 130 or so different subjects was used. To predict cytomegalovirus infection status, the study combined high-throughput TCR immunosequencing, statistical association of individual TCRs with disease status, and machine learning. To study patterns of TCR occurrence, a later analysis re-analyzed previously published TCR beta repertoires from just over 650 donors and added high-resolution HLA genotyping. Rather than drawing on any new phenotypic data, the later analysis identified candidate immune exposures from TCR beta sequences and the way those sequences occurred across donors. To decide whether each TCR beta V gene segment behaved as functional or pseudogenic, an earlier analysis of fewer than 750 of the donors relied on high-throughput TCR beta sequencing. Donor age, sex, ethnicity and CMV serostatus were compiled alongside the repertoire data. A later genetic analysis took genome-wide SNP genotypes for about three fifths of the roughly 670 donors and used that subset as a discovery cohort. Every discovery cohort repertoire had been produced on one sequencing platform. Both class I and class II loci were covered by HLA typing, at four-digit resolution. The number of typed donors differed by locus: about 620-630 for A, B, C, DRB1 and DQB1; 500 to 550 for DQA1; approximately 610 for DPA1; and roughly 470 for DPB1. Four or five DR-DQ haplotypes were handled as single units for association and clustering because linkage in the cohort was strong. Among roughly 400 genotyped donors of the cohort, an average of roughly 230,000 unique TCR beta nucleotide sequences was sequenced per donor, of which about 19% were non-productive.

In total, around 600 healthy bone marrow donors made up the cohort. Cohort members were all nominally healthy when sampled, although unrecorded immune exposures were likely present. The donor was CMV seronegative and was included in the group of a few hundred seronegative cohort members. Each donor provided a peripheral blood sample, and peripheral blood mononuclear cells were used for TCR beta sequencing. The Qiagen DNeasy Blood Extraction Kit was used to extract genomic DNA from the blood cell samples. Here is what the overall study found, with its caveats: Sequencing depth was assumed to be roughly uniform across donors in the presence/absence analyses, though that assumption may not hold. The cohort was sequenced for TCR beta chains only, and without alpha or paired-chain data the features that could be detected were limited. Strong co-occurrence of HLA alleles, especially DR and DQ, made assigning TCR associations to individual alleles difficult. In a later analysis, HLA-associated TCR beta chains were found to be more clonally expanded and to have lower generation probabilities than equally common non-associated chains. According to the authors, the approach could potentially be generalized to other disease states and immunological phenotypes. Approximately 18 rarely observed V segments, including chromosome 9 orphons, were excluded from the earlier analysis of approximately 500 of the donors because counts were too low. A further reported finding was that TCR beta sequences accurately predicted the HLA-A and HLA-B alleles for most subjects in the first cohort. In a later analysis, most CMV-associated TCR beta chains were found to appear HLA-restricted, with HLA associations seemingly driven largely by CMV exposure. In a later analysis, the rate of TCR association differed among HLA loci, with DRB1 alleles having the most associated TCRs and HLA-C alleles having the fewest. In vitro tests confirmed that a few of the cytomegalovirus-associated TCR beta chains recognize cytomegalovirus antigens. A later genetic analysis reported fewer N-insertions in productive TCRs among donors in an Asian-associated ancestry cluster than the approximately 670-donor mean. Most TCR sequences were seen in very few donors, while some public TCRs were found in many individuals. An association between a missense DCLRE1C variant and V-gene and J-gene trimming of TCR beta chains was found in a later genetic analysis and replicated in an independent cohort. Broadly in line with IMGT annotations, most TCR beta V segments showed up in productive rearrangements about 90% or about 30% of the time in an earlier analysis of around 600 of the donors. According to a later analysis, parvovirus B19, influenza, CMV and Epstein-Barr virus appeared linked to several top co-occurrence clusters. Immune exposure information for the cohort was limited to CMV serostatus. A later analysis associated about 17,000 TCR beta sequences with specific HLA alleles at a false discovery rate of 0.05. Correlated functional status among segregating V segments might be attributable to linkage disequilibrium, but an unknown experimental factor could not be ruled out. In both the original and validation cohorts, the classifier was reported to diagnose cytomegalovirus status with high specificity and sensitivity. Because some donors lacked HLA typing at each locus, the association tests relied only on the typed subset. In the study, roughly 160 TCR beta chains were listed as associated with cytomegalovirus. The sequencing pipeline was judged likely to have produced a cluster of highly shared sequence variants as a technical artifact. Some IMGT-functional V segments, including TRBV6-2 and TRBV6-3, could not be told apart with the 87-base-pair reads, so those segments were excluded.

Library preparation used the immunoSEQ multiplex PCR assay. For the multiplex PCR, a mixture combining 60 forward primers for TCR Vbeta segments and 13 reverse primers for TCR Jbeta segments was used. A multiplex PCR assay on genomic DNA amplified the CDR3 region of rearranged TCR beta genes. The amplified TCR beta libraries were sequenced on the Illumina HiSeq System as 87-base-pair reads. For the original study's pipeline: A later analysis counted around 72 million unique TCR beta chains across the approximately 700 repertoires, and some 11 million of these chains were shared by at least two donors. A nearest-neighbor algorithm error-corrected the raw reads and collapsed the reads into unique sequences, merging closely related sequences to remove PCR and sequencing errors. To assign V, D and J gene segments, CDR3 sequences were aligned to IMGT reference sequences. Each retained sequence needed at least a six-nucleotide match to both a V gene segment and a J gene segment. A rearrangement was called productive if the CDR3 had no stop codons and remained in frame with V and J, and every other rearrangement was called non-productive. Following IMGT convention, CDR3 was defined as the stretch from the second conserved V-encoded cysteine to the conserved J-encoded phenylalanine. The earlier analysis of about 640 of the donors excluded any sequence lacking an unambiguous match to a single V gene segment. In an earlier analysis of approximately 610 of the donors, V segments were called functional above 56.7% productive rearrangements and were called segregating when the between-donor standard deviation exceeded 5%. A statistical classification framework was built to diagnose cytomegalovirus status from the catalog of TCR beta chain sequences. In a later analysis, V and J genes were assigned by comparing TCR nucleotide sequences against IMGT/GENE-DB human TR gene sequences. A later analysis assigned CDR3 sequences and most-parsimonious VDJ recombination scenarios with the TCRdist pipeline. In a later analysis, every TCR beta chain was defined by the combination of its CDR3 amino acid sequence and its V-gene family, and reads without a unique V-gene family were dropped. A later analysis removed several hundred highly shared, low-generation-probability nucleotide sequences to deal with suspected cross-contamination and a sequencing artifact. In a later analysis, a clonal expansion index was calculated for each public chain from normalized within-repertoire ranks of inferred template counts. A later analysis computed generation probabilities with a VDJ recombination model fitted to out-of-frame rearrangements, and checked the results against IGoR. A later analysis scored TCR-TCR, TCR-HLA and TCR-CMV co-occurrence with hypergeometric tests, applying a repertoire-size bias correction to TCR pairs. In a later analysis, false discovery rates were estimated by permuting HLA or CMV assignments 20 times. In a later analysis, co-occurring TCRs were grouped using DBSCAN, with TCRdist sequence similarity added in when clustering inside HLA-allele-positive subsets. Repertoires with fewer than 30,000 or more than 120,000 public chains were left out of co-occurrence clustering, as were several repertoires with anomalous nucleotide sharing. TCRdb holds this immuneACCESS table with in-frame rearrangements only. Some clones are missing; in checked studies, unresolved V genes explain under half, and the rest has no known cause. The V and J calls and clone size were taken over from that table, and D and trimming were inferred from the DNA. The sample table shows 130,000 or so clones, and 70% to 85% are seen once. 1.8% of the sample goes to the ten largest clones.

This sequence uses TRBV25-1 and TRBJ2-7; a tentative D match to TRBD2 spans 6 bases. The source of this sequence is a man aged 18 to 30 in good health and CMV-seronegative. The sequenced material came from PBMCs. The DNA sequence reads TGTGCCAGCAGTGACCCTACGGGGACTGTCCGCGAGCAGTACTTC. This encodes CASSDPTGTVREQYF.